This TCR beta chain was sequenced for a study of blood T cell repertoires in COVID-19. Here immunoSEQ multiplex PCR was the method, and the copy in TCRdb shows in-frame clones only, minus some. The data show 350,000 or so clones, roughly 90% seen once. This CDR3 has 16 residues. Trimming left V 0 bases short and J 2 bases short, with 15 bases between. Germline loops: CDR1 SGDLS, CDR2 YYNGEE. This clone came up once. Sequencing was done on a sample of PBMCs or T cells enriched from blood (not recorded which). The TCR sequence derives from a woman aged 30 to 39 who had recovered from COVID-19. The rearrangement uses TRBV9 and TRBJ2-7; D may be TRBD2 (5 bases). The CDR3 coding sequence is TGTGCCAGCAGCGTAGATGCCTGGACTCCCGCCTACGAGCAGTACTTC. It encodes CASSVDAWTPAYEQYF.